The TCR beta chain under discussion was sequenced for a study of blood T cell repertoires in COVID-19 (dated by TCRdb to the early 2020s). With regard to the full study: Samples covering the acute and convalescent phases of COVID-19 were provided by collaborators in the United States, Italy and Spain. The material from the prospective study consisted of cDNA or gDNA derived from T cells, B-cell-depleted T cells, or PBMCs. The dataset comprised deeply sampled blood TCRbeta repertoires from subjects exposed to, actively infected with, or recovered from COVID-19. The repertoires were released in a freely available public database intended as a resource for research on the immune response to SARS-CoV-2. The samples were drawn from the first 160 participants of the ongoing ImmuneRACE study and from 950 to 1,500 subjects provided by 6 global collaborators. Nearly every sample came with metadata listing a de-identified subject ID, COVID-19 status, age in years and sex. HLA class I and class II types, where available, came from metadata supplied by the sample provider rather than from assay-based typing.

TCRbeta CDR3 regions were amplified from genomic DNA using the immunoSEQ Assay, a bias-controlled multiplex PCR. The paper's processing steps were these. Nucleated cell counts per sample were estimated from amplification of reference gene primers within the assay. To quantify the absolute abundance of each unique TCRbeta CDR3 rearrangement, sequence reads were collapsed and filtered. Productive Simpson clonality was computed per sample as the square root of Simpson's diversity index over productive rearrangements. TCRdb mirrors the immuneACCESS table, restricted to in-frame sequences. Some clones are absent from its copies; in checked studies, under half trace to an unresolved V gene, and the reason for the others is unknown. V and J calls and clone size are those listed in that table; D and trimming were worked out from the DNA. Present in this sample are about 220,000 clones, roughly 76% of which were seen just once. Approximately 5% of the sample lies in the top ten.

This clone was seen just once. Its target antigen remains unknown. Base qualities are not recorded, but no much larger clone differs from it by a single base. The junction carries 14 bases between V and J, which are trimmed by 3 bases and 3 bases respectively. Per the germline V gene, SGHAT is the CDR1 and FQNNGV is the CDR2. The CDR3 covers 16 residues, taking in both the cysteine and the phenylalanine. CDR3 DNA is the only sequence kept; it has 48 bases, read in frame from the first base. The research as a whole found: Clinical and demographic metadata were provided uncurated, with the amount varying by source and participant.

The collaborating institutions used their own protocols to collect whole blood in K2EDTA tubes. Collaborator samples were shipped for TCRbeta analysis as frozen whole blood, isolated PBMCs, or DNA extracted from either sample type. The source of this sequence is a human donor in a cohort sampled during active COVID-19. This chain is built from TRBV11-2 and TRBJ2-2; the D gene is perhaps TRBD1, from 5 matching bases. Specimen: peripheral blood. The base sequence is TGTGCCAGCAGCTTTGGGGCAGGCTGGGACACCGGGGAGCTGTTTTTT. This encodes CASSFGAGWDTGELFF.